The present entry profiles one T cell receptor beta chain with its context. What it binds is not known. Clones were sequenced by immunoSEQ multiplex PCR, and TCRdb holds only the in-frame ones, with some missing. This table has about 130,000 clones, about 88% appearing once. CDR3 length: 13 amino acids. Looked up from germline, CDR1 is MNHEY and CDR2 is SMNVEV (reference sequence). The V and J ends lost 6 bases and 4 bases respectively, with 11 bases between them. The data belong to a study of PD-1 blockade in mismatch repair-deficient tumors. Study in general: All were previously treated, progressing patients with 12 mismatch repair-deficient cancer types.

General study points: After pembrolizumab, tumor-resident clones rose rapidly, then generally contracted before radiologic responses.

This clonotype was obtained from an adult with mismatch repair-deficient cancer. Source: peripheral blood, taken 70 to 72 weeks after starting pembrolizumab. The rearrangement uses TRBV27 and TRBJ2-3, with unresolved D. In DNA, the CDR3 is TGTGCCAGCAGCCTCAACTTCGCAGATACGCAGTATTTT. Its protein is CASSLNFADTQYF.